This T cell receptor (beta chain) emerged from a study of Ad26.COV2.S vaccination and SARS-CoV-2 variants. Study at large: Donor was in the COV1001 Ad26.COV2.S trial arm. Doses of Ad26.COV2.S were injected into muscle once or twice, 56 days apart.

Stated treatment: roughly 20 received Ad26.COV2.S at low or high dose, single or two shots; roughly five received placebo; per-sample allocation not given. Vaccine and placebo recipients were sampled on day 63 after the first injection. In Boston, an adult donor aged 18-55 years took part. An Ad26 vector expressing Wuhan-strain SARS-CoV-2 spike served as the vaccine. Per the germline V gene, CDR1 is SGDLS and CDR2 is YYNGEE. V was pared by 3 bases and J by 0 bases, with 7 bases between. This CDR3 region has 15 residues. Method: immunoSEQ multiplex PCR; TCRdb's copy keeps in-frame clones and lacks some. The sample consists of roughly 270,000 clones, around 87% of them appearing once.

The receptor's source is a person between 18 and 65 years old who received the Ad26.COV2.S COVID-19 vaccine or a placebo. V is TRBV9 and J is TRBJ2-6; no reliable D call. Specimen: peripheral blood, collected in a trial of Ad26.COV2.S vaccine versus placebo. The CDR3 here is CASSAYTSGANVLTF. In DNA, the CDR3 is TGTGCCAGCAGCGCCTATACCTCTGGGGCCAACGTCCTGACTTTC.